What follows describes a single T cell receptor (beta chain). These data come from a study of blood T cell repertoires in COVID-19. Overall study: There were acute and convalescent COVID-19 samples, and they came from the United States, Italy and Spain.

Trimming removed 1 base at V and 0 bases at J, with 18 bases between. This CDR3 contains 19 residues. Germline CDR1 and CDR2: LGHDT and YNNKEL (reference sequence). This table comes from immunoSEQ multiplex PCR, and its TCRdb copy is limited to in-frame clones, with some not included. The repertoire holds about 330,000 clones, with roughly nine tenths as singletons. The chain links TRBV3-1 (or the pseudogene TRBV3-2) to TRBJ2-2; weak D call: TRBD1 (6 bases). This TCR came from a woman aged 25 to 39 who had recovered from COVID-19. Source material: PBMCs or T cells enriched from blood (not recorded which). This chain's CDR3 is CASSQVIFGDTANTGELFF. Written as DNA, the CDR3 is TGTGCCAGCAGCCAAGTAATATTTGGGGACACCGCGAACACCGGGGAGCTGTTTTTT.